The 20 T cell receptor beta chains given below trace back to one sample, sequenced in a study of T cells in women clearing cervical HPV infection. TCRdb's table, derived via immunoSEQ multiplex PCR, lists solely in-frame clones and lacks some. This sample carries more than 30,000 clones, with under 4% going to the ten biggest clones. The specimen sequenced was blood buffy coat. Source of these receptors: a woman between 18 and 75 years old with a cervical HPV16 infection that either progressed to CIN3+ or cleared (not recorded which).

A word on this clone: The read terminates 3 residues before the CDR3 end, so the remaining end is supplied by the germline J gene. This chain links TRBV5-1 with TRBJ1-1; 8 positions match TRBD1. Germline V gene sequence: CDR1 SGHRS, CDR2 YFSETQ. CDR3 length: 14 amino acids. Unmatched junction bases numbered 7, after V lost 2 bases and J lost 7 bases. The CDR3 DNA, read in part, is TGCGCCAGCAGCTTAGGACAGGGTTTGAGTGAA. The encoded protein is CASSLGQGLSE. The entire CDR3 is CASSLGQGLSEAFF.

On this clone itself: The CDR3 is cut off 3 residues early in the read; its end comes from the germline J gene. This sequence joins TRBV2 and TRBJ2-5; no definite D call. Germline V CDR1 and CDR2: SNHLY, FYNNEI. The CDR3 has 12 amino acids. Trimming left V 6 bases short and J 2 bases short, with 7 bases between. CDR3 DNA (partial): TGTGCCAGCAGGCGGCATCAAGAGACC. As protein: CASRRHQET. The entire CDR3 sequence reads CASRRHQETQYF.

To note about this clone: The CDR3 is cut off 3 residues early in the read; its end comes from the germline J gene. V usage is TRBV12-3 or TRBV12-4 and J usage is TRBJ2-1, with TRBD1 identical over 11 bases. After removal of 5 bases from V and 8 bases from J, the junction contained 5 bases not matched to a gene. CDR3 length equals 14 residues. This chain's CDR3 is CASSGQGAFYEQFF. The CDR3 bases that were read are TGTGCCAGCAGTGGACAGGGGGCTTTTTATGAG.

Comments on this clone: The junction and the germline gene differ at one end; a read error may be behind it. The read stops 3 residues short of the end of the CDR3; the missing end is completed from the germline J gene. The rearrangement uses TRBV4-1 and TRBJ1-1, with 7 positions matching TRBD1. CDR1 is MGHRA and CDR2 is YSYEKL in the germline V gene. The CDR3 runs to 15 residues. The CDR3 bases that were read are TGCACCAGCAGCCCCGGACAGGTCGTGAACACTGAA. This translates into CTSSPGQVVNTE. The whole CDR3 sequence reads CTSSPGQVVNTEAFF.

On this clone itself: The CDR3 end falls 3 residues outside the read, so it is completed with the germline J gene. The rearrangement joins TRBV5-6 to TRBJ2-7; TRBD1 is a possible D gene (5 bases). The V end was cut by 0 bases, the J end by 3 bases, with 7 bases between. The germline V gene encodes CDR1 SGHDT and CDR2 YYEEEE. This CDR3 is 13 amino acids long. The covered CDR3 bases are TGTGCCAGCAGCTTGGCAGGGAACTACGAG. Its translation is CASSLAGNYE. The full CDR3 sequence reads CASSLAGNYEQYF.

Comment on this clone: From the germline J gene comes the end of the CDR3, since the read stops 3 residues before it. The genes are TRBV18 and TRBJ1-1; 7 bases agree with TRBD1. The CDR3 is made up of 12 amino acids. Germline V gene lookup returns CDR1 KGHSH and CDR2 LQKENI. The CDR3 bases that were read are TGTGCCAGCTCAACACGGGACAGCGAA. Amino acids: CASSTRDSE. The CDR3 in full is CASSTRDSEAFF.

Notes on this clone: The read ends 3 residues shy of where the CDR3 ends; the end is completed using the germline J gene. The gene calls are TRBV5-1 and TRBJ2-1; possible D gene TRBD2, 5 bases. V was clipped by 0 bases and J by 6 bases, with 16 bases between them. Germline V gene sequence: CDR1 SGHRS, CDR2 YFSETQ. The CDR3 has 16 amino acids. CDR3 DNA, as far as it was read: TGCGCCAGCAGCTTGGGGTTAAGGGCGAGGGCCAATGAG. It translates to CASSLGLRARANE. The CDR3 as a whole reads CASSLGLRARANEQFF. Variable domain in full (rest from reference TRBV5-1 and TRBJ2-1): KAGVTQTPRYLIKTRGQQVTLSCSPISGHRSVSWYQQTPGQGLQFLFEYFSETQRNKGNFPGRFSGRQFSNSRSEMNVSTLELGDSALYLCASSLGLRARANEQFFGPGTRLTVL.

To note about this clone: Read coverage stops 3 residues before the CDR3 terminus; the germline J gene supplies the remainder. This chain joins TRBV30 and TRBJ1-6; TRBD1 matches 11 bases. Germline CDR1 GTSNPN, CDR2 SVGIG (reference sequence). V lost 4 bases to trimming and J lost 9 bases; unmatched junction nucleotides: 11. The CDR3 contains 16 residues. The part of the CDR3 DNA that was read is TGTGCCTGGACGTCCCGGGACAGGGGGAGGGGTTCACCC. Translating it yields CAWTSRDRGRGSP. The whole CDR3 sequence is CAWTSRDRGRGSPLHF.

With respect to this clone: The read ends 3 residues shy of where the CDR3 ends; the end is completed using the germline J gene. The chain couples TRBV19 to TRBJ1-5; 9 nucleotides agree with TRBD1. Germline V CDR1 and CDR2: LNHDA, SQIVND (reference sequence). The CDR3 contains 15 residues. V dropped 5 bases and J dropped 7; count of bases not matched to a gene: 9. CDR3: CASSSPGQGRQPQHF. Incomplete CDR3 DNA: TGTGCCAGTAGTTCGCCCGGACAGGGGAGGCAGCCC.

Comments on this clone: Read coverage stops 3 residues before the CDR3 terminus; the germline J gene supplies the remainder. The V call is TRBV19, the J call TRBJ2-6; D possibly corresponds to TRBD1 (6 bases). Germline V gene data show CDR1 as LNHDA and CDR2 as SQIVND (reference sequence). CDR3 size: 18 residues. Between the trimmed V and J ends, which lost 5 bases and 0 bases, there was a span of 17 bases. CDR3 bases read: TGTGCCAGTAGTGGGGGCAGGGGAACCCTCTCTGGGGCCAACGTC. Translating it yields CASSGGRGTLSGANV. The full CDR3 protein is CASSGGRGTLSGANVLTF.

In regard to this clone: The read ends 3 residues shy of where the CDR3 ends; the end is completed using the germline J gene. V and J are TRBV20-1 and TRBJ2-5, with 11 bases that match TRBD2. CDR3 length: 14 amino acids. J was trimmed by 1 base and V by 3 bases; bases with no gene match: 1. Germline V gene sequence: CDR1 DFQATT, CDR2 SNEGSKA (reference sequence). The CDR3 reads CSARGTSGQETQYF. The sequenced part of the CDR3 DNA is TGCAGTGCTAGGGGGACTAGCGGCCAAGAGACC.

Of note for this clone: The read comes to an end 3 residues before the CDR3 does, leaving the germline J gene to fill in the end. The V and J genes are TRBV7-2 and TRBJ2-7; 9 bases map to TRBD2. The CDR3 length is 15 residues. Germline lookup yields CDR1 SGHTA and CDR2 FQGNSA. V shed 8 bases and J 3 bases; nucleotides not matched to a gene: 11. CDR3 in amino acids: CASRLWVAGDYEQYF. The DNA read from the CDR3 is TGTGCCAGCCGCCTATGGGTAGCGGGGGACTACGAG.

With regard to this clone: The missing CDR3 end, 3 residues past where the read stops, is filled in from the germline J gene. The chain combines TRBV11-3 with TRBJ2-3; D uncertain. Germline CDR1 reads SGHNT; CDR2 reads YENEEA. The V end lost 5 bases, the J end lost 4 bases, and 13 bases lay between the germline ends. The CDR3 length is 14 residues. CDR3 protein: CASSPRRPADTQYF. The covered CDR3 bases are TGTGCCAGCAGCCCTAGACGACCCGCAGATACG.

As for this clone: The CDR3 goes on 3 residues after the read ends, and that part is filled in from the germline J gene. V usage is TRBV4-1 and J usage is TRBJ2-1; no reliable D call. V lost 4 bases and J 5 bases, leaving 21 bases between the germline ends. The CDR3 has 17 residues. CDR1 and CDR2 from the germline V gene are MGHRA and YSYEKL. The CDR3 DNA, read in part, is TGCGCCAGCAGCCCAAGCGAGGTAGCTACATTCCACAATGAG. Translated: CASSPSEVATFHNE. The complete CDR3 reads CASSPSEVATFHNEQFF.

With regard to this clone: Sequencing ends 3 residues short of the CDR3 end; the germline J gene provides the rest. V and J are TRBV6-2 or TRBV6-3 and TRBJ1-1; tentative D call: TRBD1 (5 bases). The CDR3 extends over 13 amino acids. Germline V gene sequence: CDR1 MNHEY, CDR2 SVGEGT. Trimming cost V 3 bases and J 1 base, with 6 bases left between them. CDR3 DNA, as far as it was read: TGTGCCAGCAGTTATCAGGGGAACACTGAA. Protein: CASSYQGNTE. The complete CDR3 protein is CASSYQGNTEAFF.

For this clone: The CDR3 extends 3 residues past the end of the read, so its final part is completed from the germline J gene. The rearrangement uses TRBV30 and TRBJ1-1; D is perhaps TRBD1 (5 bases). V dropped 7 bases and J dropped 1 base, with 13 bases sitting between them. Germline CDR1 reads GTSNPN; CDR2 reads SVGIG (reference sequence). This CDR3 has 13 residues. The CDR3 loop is CAFQGAENTEAFF. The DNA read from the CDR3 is TGTGCCTTTCAAGGGGCCGAGAACACTGAA.

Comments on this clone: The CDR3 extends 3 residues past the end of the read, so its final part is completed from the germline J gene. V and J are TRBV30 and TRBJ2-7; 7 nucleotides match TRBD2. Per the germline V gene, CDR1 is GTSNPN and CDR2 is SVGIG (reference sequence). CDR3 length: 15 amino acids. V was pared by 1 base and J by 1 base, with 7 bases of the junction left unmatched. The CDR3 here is CAWSGLGGGSYEQYF. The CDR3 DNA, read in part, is TGTGCCTGGAGTGGTTTGGGGGGGGGATCCTACGAG. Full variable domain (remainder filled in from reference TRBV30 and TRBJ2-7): SQTIHQWPATLVQPVGSPLSLECTVEGTSNPNLYWYRQAAGRGLQLLFYSVGIGQISSEVPQNLSASRPQDRQFILSSKKLLLSDSGFYLCAWSGLGGGSYEQYFGPGTRLTVT.

The CDR3 bases that were read are TGTGCCAGTAGTATAAACCCTAACTCCGAG. Protein product: CASSINPNSE. Given in full, the CDR3 is CASSINPNSEQYF. The chain couples TRBV19 to TRBJ2-7; D is unclear. Read data end 3 residues before the CDR3 end; the end is taken from the germline J gene. The V end lost 2 bases, the J end lost 6 bases, and 11 bases lay between the germline ends. In germline, CDR1 is LNHDA, CDR2 SQIVND (reference sequence). This CDR3 is 13 amino acids long.

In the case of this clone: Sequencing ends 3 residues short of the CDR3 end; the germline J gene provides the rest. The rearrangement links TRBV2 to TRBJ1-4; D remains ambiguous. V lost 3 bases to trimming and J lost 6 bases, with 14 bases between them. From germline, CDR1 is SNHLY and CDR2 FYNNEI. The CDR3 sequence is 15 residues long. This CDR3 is CASSDLGQVYEKLFF. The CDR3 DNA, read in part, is TGTGCCAGCAGTGATTTAGGGCAGGTTTATGAAAAA.

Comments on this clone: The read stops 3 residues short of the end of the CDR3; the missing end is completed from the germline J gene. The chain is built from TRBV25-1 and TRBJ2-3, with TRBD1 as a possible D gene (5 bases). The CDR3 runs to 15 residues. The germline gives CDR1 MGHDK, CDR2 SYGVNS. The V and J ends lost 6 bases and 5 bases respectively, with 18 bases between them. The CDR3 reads CASSASGLGLDTQYF. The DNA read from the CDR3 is TGTGCCAGCAGCGCATCAGGGCTTGGTTTAGATACG.